The 26 T cell receptor beta chains listed next were all sequenced from one sample in a study of blood T cell repertoires in COVID-19. Repertoires were generated with immunoSEQ multiplex PCR, while TCRdb's copy carries only in-frame clones and drops some. The data contain roughly 120,000 clones, 65% to 80% of them singletons. The sample consisted of peripheral blood. Receptors originate from a human donor with acute or convalescent COVID-19. The donor label of this sample is uncertain.

This clone was detected many times. CDR3 nucleotides: TGTGCCAGCAGTGAGGGCGGGGGGGCCAACAATGAGCAGTTCTTC. Translating it yields CASSEGGGANNEQFF. The genes are TRBV6-4 and TRBJ2-1; 9 bases match TRBD2. Germline-derived CDR1 and CDR2 are MRHNA and SNTAGT. This CDR3 has 15 amino acids. The trim removed 3 bases at V and 5 bases at J, leaving 5 bases unmatched.

The chain links TRBV11-2 to TRBJ2-5; 10 bases map to TRBD1. This CDR3 contains 15 residues. The germline V gene has CDR1 SGHAT and CDR2 FQNNGV. Trimming removed 5 bases from V and 5 bases from J; junction bases left unmatched: 8. CDR3 amino acids: CASSNPGQGSETQYF. For the CDR3, the DNA is TGTGCCAGCAGCAACCCGGGACAGGGGAGCGAGACCCAGTACTTC.

This clone was picked up a small number of times. The genes are TRBV29-1 and TRBJ2-1, with D perhaps matching TRBD1 (5 bases). Per germline, CDR1 SQVTM and CDR2 ANQGSEA. The V and J ends lost 6 bases and 0 bases respectively, with 21 bases between them. This CDR3 contains 17 residues. The CDR3 DNA reads as TGCAGCGTCGAATATATTACACAGGTTTACTCCTACAATGAGCAGTTCTTC. Protein product: CSVEYITQVYSYNEQFF.

The chain uses TRBV5-1 and TRBJ1-2, with TRBD1 matching over 7 bases. This CDR3 region has 13 residues. V gave up 2 bases and J gave up 6 bases; unmatched junction bases: 4. Germline CDR1 SGHRS, CDR2 YFSETQ. For the CDR3, the DNA is TGCGCCAGCAGCTTCCAGGGGGAGGATGGCTACACCTTC. Translating gives CASSFQGEDGYTF. The complete variable domain, with remaining parts taken from reference TRBV5-1 and TRBJ1-2, reads KAGVTQTPRYLIKTRGQQVTLSCSPISGHRSVSWYQQTPGQGLQFLFEYFSETQRNKGNFPGRFSGRQFSNSRSEMNVSTLELGDSALYLCASSFQGEDGYTFGSGTRLTVV.

The CDR3 DNA reads as TGTGCCAGCACTCGCTACGGTGCGGGGAATTCACCCCTCCACTTT. Amino acids: CASTRYGAGNSPLHF. V gene TRBV27 combines with J gene TRBJ1-6; D is uncertain. Germline values: CDR1 MNHEY, CDR2 SMNVEV (reference sequence). Trimming removed 7 bases at V and 7 bases at J, with 17 bases between. The CDR3 loop spans 15 amino acids.

The chain has TRBV5-1 and TRBJ1-1; no firm D call. CDR1 is SGHRS, CDR2 YFSETQ, per germline. This CDR3 spans 14 amino acids. V was shortened by 2 bases and J by 1 base, with 9 bases between the two germline ends. The CDR3 reads CASSFEGRNTEAFF. The CDR3 nucleotides read TGCGCCAGCAGCTTCGAGGGCCGGAACACTGAAGCTTTCTTT.

The chain joins TRBV9 to TRBJ2-2, with D perhaps matching TRBD2 (6 bases). The V gene lost 4 bases and the J gene lost 2 bases, with 18 bases spanning the gap. This CDR3 has 17 residues. CDR1 and CDR2 (germline): SGDLS, YYNGEE. Written as DNA, the CDR3 is TGTGCCAGCAGCCCTCGGAGTGGGGGGATCAACACCGGGGAGCTGTTTTTT. Residues: CASSPRSGGINTGELFF. Drawing the rest from reference TRBV9 and TRBJ2-2, the complete variable domain is DSGVTQTPKHLITATGQRVTLRCSPRSGDLSVYWYQQSLDQGLQFLIQYYNGEERAKGNILERFSAQQFPDLHSELNLSSLELGDSALYFCASSPRSGGINTGELFFGEGSRLTVL.

This chain links TRBV5-6 with TRBJ2-6; D gene ambiguous. Trimming shortened V by 5 bases and J by 0 bases, and 6 bases separated the two germline ends. CDR1 and CDR2 from the germline V gene are SGHDT and YYEEEE. This CDR3 comprises 14 residues. The CDR3 is CASSIVSGANVLTF. DNA for the CDR3: TGTGCCAGCAGTATAGTCTCTGGGGCCAACGTCCTGACTTTC.

This sequence joins TRBV3-1 (or the pseudogene TRBV3-2) and TRBJ1-1; 8 nucleotides agree with TRBD1. V was pared by 4 bases and J by 0 bases, with 4 bases of the junction left unmatched. This CDR3 spans 15 amino acids. Germline CDR1 and CDR2: LGHDT and YNNKEL (reference sequence). CDR3 nucleotide sequence: TGTGCCAGCAGCCCTAGGGACAGGTTGAACACTGAAGCTTTCTTT. Protein sequence: CASSPRDRLNTEAFF.

V is TRBV6-5 and J is TRBJ2-3; 7 bases fit TRBD2. V was pared by 2 bases and J by 4 bases, with 3 bases of the junction left unmatched. CDR3 size: 14 residues. The germline V gene encodes CDR1 MNHEY and CDR2 SVGAGI. The CDR3 DNA sequence: TGTGCCAGCAGTTACAGACGGGAGGCAGATACGCAGTATTTT. It is translated as CASSYRREADTQYF.

This clone was counted once. In DNA form, the CDR3 reads TGTGCCAGCAGCCCTTACGGGGGCACTGAAGCTTTCTTT. Encoded protein: CASSPYGGTEAFF. V usage is TRBV4-2 and J usage is TRBJ1-1; tentatively, D is TRBD1 (5 bases). With 4 bases removed from V and 4 bases from J, the gap between germline ends came to 10 bases. CDR3 size: 13 residues. Germline V gene sequence: CDR1 LGHNA, CDR2 YNFKEQ.

This chain uses TRBV7-9 with TRBJ1-6; 8 nucleotides align to TRBD1. Germline-derived CDR1 and CDR2 are SEHNR and FQNEAQ (reference sequence). J lost 5 bases, V lost 4 bases, and 4 bases had no gene match. The CDR3 runs to 15 residues. This CDR3 is CASSSDRVDNSPLHF. In DNA form, the CDR3 reads TGTGCCAGCAGCTCGGACAGGGTGGATAATTCACCCCTCCACTTT.

Of note for this clone: It is unclear where the CDR3 begins or ends on the DNA, so no DNA is shown, and the CDR3 is as TCRdb lists it. The genes are TRBV21-1 and TRBJ2-7; the D call TRBD1 from the table was never checked on the DNA. TRBV21-1 is assigned pseudogene status. The CDR3 spans 15 residues, counting both ends. The CDR3 here is CASSKEWGQGNEQYV.

The genes are TRBV3-1 (or the pseudogene TRBV3-2) and TRBJ1-1; possibly TRBD1 for D (6 bases). Germline V gene lookup returns CDR1 LGHDT and CDR2 YNNKEL (reference sequence). V lost 4 bases to trimming and J lost 11 bases, with 20 bases between them. The CDR3 has 14 amino acids. The CDR3 is CASSPLIQGLEAFF. CDR3 nucleotides: TGTGCCAGCAGCCCTCTAATTCAGGGGTTAGAGGCTTTCTTT.

This clone is a singleton in its sample. This chain links TRBV5-1 with TRBJ1-1; perhaps TRBD1 as D (6 bases). The germline V and J ends were trimmed by 3 bases and 1 base, with 13 bases remaining between them. There are 15 residues in the CDR3. The V gene's germline CDR1 is SGHRS and CDR2 YFSETQ. Written as DNA, the CDR3 is TGCGCCAGCAGCTCAGGCAGGGGTCCGAACACTGAAGCTTTCTTT. This sequence encodes CASSSGRGPNTEAFF.

This clone was detected many times. The chain carries TRBV18 and TRBJ2-2; 10 bases are a match to TRBD2. Germline V gene sequence: CDR1 KGHSH, CDR2 LQKENI. This CDR3 region has 16 residues. Trimming removed 3 bases from V and 4 bases from J; junction bases left unmatched: 5. The CDR3 loop reads CASSPMGLASTGELFF. The DNA of the CDR3 is TGTGCCAGCTCACCTATGGGACTAGCGAGCACCGGGGAGCTGTTTTTT. The variable domain in full, completed from reference TRBV18 and TRBJ2-2, reads NAGVMQNPRHLVRRRGQEARLRCSPMKGHSHVYWYRQLPEEGLKFMVYLQKENIIDESGMPKERFSAEFPKEGPSILRIQQVVRGDSAAYFCASSPMGLASTGELFFGEGSRLTVL.

This sequence joins TRBV12-3 or TRBV12-4 and TRBJ1-5; perhaps TRBD1 as D (6 bases). The CDR3 loop spans 13 amino acids. The V end lost 4 bases, the J end lost 3 bases, and 7 bases lay between the germline ends. CDR3 sequence (DNA): TGTGCCAGCAGTTGGGACAACAATCAGCCCCAGCATTTT. The encoded protein is CASSWDNNQPQHF.

This rearrangement joins TRBV28 to TRBJ1-1; 7 bases map to TRBD1. The J segment lost 4 bases and the V segment lost 6 bases, leaving 2 bases of the junction unmatched. The germline V gene has CDR1 MDHEN and CDR2 SYDVKM. The CDR3 is made up of 12 amino acids. The CDR3 region is CASSQGGTEAFF. The CDR3 DNA is TGTGCCAGCAGCCAGGGGGGCACTGAAGCTTTCTTT.

The CDR3: CSAGGGHTEAFF. CDR3 DNA sequence: TGCAGCGCCGGGGGAGGGCACACTGAAGCTTTCTTT. The chain joins TRBV29-1 to TRBJ1-1, with D maybe TRBD1 (5 bases). The ends were cut back, 7 bases at V and 3 bases at J, with 12 bases in the middle. In germline, CDR1 is SQVTM, CDR2 ANQGSEA. The CDR3 covers 12 residues. The whole variable domain, remainder taken from reference TRBV29-1 and TRBJ1-1, is SAVISQKPSRDICQRGTSLTIQCQVDSQVTMMFWYRQQPGQSLTLIATANQGSEATYESGFVIDKFPISRPNLTFSTLTVSNMSPEDSSIYLCSAGGGHTEAFFGQGTRLTVV.

The rearrangement links TRBV24-1 to TRBJ1-5; D is undetermined. Trimming removed 4 bases from V and 3 bases from J, with 9 bases in between. CDR1 is KGHDR and CDR2 is SFDVKD in the germline V gene. The CDR3 spans 14 residues. CDR3 sequence: CATSEWRTNQPQHF. The CDR3 DNA sequence: TGTGCCACCAGTGAGTGGAGGACCAATCAGCCCCAGCATTTT.

The rearrangement joins TRBV6-5 to TRBJ1-1; 8 bases are shared with TRBD1. This CDR3 is built from 12 residues. Germline values: CDR1 MNHEY, CDR2 SVGAGI. The V segment lost 11 bases and the J segment 4 bases; nucleotides outside the gene matches: 6. CDR3 coding DNA: TGTGCCCCTCCCGACAGGGGCACTGAAGCTTTCTTT. Residues: CAPPDRGTEAFF.

This clone occurred once. The CDR3 DNA sequence: TGTGCCAGCACGGGGAGCTCCTATAATTCACCCCTCCACTTT. Translating gives CASTGSSYNSPLHF. The chain joins TRBV14 to TRBJ1-6, with D unclear. The germline V gene has CDR1 SGHDN and CDR2 FVKESK. The CDR3 length is 14 residues. The V end was cut by 7 bases, the J end by 0 bases, with 7 bases between.

The count of this clone is one. V gene TRBV10-3 combines with J gene TRBJ1-1; D ambiguous. Trimming stripped 0 bases from V and 0 bases from J, with 8 bases between. This CDR3 has 15 residues. Germline assignment: CDR1 ENHRY and CDR2 SYGVKD. Here the CDR3 DNA reads TGTGCCATCAGTGAGTCGGCGGGGTTGAACACTGAAGCTTTCTTT. Translated: CAISESAGLNTEAFF.

A few counts support this clone. The J gene is TRBJ2-1, the V gene TRBV7-2; 14 bases align to TRBD2. The CDR3 loop spans 17 amino acids. Germline trimming cut 4 bases from V and 7 bases from J; bases unmatched to any gene: 9. Germline values: CDR1 SGHTA, CDR2 FQGNSA. For the CDR3, the DNA is TGTGCCAGCAGCTCACCTGGACTAGCGGGGGGACAAAATGAGCAGTTCTTC. Translated: CASSSPGLAGGQNEQFF.

The chain employs TRBV5-1 and TRBJ2-3; 7 bases are shared with TRBD1. The V and J ends lost 4 bases and 1 base, in that order; junction bases with no gene match: 6. The CDR3 is 15 residues long. From germline, CDR1 is SGHRS and CDR2 YFSETQ. The CDR3 DNA reads TGCGCCAGCAGCAGACGGACAGGTGGCACAGATACGCAGTATTTT. This sequence encodes CASSRRTGGTDTQYF.

The chain employs TRBV28 and TRBJ1-5; 10 nucleotides agree with TRBD1. Germline V gives CDR1 MDHEN, CDR2 SYDVKM. The CDR3 loop spans 17 amino acids. With V trimmed by 0 bases and J by 2 bases, 4 bases remained unmatched. CDR3 DNA: TGTGCCAGCAGTTTATGGGGACAGGGGTTAGGCAATCAGCCCCAGCATTTT. Protein product: CASSLWGQGLGNQPQHF.